This paragraph covers one T cell receptor beta chain sequence. The data are from a study of cytomegalovirus exposure and HLA in healthy donors. PCR was performed using 60 Vbeta and 13 Jbeta primers. Sequencing was performed with immunoSEQ multiplex PCR; in TCRdb, only in-frame clones are kept and a portion is missing. This table holds some 130,000 clones, 75% found once. Germline V lookup: CDR1 MNHNS, CDR2 SASEGT. This CDR3 has 12 amino acids. Trimming removed 8 bases at V and 3 bases at J, with 11 bases between. The clonotype originates from a man between 25 and 39 years old in good health and CMV-seronegative. V and J are TRBV6-1 and TRBJ2-7; D not resolved. The specimen was PBMCs. Written as DNA, the CDR3 is TGTGCCAGCCGGTGGGCCGTCTACGAGCAGTACTTC. Translated, it gives CASRWAVYEQYF.